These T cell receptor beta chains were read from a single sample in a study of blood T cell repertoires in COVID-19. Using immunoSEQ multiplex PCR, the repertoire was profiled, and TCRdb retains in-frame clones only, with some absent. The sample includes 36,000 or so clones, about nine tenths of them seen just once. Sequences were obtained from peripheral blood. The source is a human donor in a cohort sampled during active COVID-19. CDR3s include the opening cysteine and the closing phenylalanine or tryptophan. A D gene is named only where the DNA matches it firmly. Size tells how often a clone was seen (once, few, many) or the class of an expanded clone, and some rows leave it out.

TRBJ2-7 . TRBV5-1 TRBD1 TGCGCCAGCAGCTTCGGACAGGGGGGCTACGAGCAGTACTTC CASSFGQGGYEQYF
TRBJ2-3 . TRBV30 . TGTGCCTGGACCCAGGCAGATACGCAGTATTTT CAWTQADTQYF
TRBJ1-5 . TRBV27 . TGTGCCAGCAGACCGGACCGGGGTTTGAGGGAAAATCAGCCCCAGCATTTT CASRPDRGLRENQPQHF
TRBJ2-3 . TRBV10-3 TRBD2 TGTGCCATCAGCCTGACTAGCCCCACAGATACGCAGTATTTT CAISLTSPTDTQYF
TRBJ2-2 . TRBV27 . TGTGCCAGCAGTTGGCAGGGGCGCCTCACCGGGGAGCTGTTTTTT CASSWQGRLTGELFF
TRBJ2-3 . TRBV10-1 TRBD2 TGCGCCAGCAGTGAGTCGGCTAGCGGGGGAGGAGATACGCAGTATTTT CASSESASGGGDTQYF
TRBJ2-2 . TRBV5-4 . TGTGCCAGCAGCTTGAGGGGCCAGATAAGCACCGGGGAGCTGTTTTTT CASSLRGQISTGELFF
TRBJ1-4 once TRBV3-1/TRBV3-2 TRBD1 TGTGCCAGCAGCCAACTTCACGGGACAGGGCAGGAAAAACTGTTTTTT CASSQLHGTGQEKLFF
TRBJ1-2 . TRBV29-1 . TGCAGCGCCCAGGTAGTGGGCGGCTACACCTTC CSAQVVGGYTF
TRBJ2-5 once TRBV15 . TGTGCCACCAGCAGGGACAGTTTGCCGACCCAGTACTTC CATSRDSLPTQYF
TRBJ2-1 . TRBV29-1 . TGCAGCGTTGACTCCCCTTCGAGCTCCTACAATGAGCAGTTCTTC CSVDSPSSSYNEQFF
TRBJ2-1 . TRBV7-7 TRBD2 TGTGCCAGCAGCTCGGGACTAGCGGCGCGAAATGAGCAGTTCTTC CASSSGLAARNEQFF
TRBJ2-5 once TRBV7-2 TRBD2 TGTGCCAGCAGCCAGAGCGGGGGAAGAGAGACCCAGTACTTC CASSQSGGRETQYF
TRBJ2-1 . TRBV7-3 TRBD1 TGTGCCAGCAGTCCCACAGGGGAAAGCTACAATGAGCAGTTCTTC CASSPTGESYNEQFF
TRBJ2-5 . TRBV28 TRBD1 TGTGCCAGCGGCATACAGGGGGAACCGTACCAAGAGACCCAGTACTTC CASGIQGEPYQETQYF
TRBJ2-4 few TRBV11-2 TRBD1 TGTGCCAGCAGCAAAGACAGGGTGGACCTAGCCAAAAACATTCAGTACTTC CASSKDRVDLAKNIQYF
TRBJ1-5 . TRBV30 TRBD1 TGTGCCTGGAGGGCGGCCGGGACAGGGGGCAGCAATCAGCCCCAGCATTTT CAWRAAGTGGSNQPQHF
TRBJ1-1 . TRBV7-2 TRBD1 TGTGCCAGCAGCCCGGGACAGGGAGCCACTGAAGCTTTCTTT CASSPGQGATEAFF
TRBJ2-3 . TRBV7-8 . TGTGCCAGCAGCCCCAGTGGGGCGGAGAGCACAGATACGCAGTATTTT CASSPSGAESTDTQYF
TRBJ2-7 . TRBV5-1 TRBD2 TGCGCCAGCAGCCTCCCGACTAGCGGGTACGAGCAGTACTTC CASSLPTSGYEQYF
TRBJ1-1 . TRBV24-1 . TGTGCCACCAGTGATTTCACCCTTCGGGCAGGGCCGAATATGAACACTGAAGCTTTCTTT CATSDFTLRAGPNMNTEAFF
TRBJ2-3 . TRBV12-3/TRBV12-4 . TGTGCCAGCGGGTCACGGAGGGTAGATACGCAGTATTTT CASGSRRVDTQYF
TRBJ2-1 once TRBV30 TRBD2 TGTGCCAGCAGCGGGAGCTACAATGAGCAGTTCTTC CASSGSYNEQFF
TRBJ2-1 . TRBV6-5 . TGTGCCAGCAGTTCTGAAGGAGGGCGACGTTACAATGAGCAGTTCTTC CASSSEGGRRYNEQFF
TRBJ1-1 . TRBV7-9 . TGTGCCAGCAGCTTGGCGGGTGGGGTCAACACTGAAGCTTTCTTT CASSLAGGVNTEAFF
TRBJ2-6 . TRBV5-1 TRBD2 TGCGCCAGCAGCTTGGTTGCGGGAGGCTCTGGGGCCAACGTCCTGACTTTC CASSLVAGGSGANVLTF
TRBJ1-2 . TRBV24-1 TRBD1 TGTGCCACCAGTCCGCAGGGGGCGAGTGGCTACACCTTC CATSPQGASGYTF
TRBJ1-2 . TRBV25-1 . TGTGCCAGCCGGACATCCAATGGGAATGGCTACACCTTC CASRTSNGNGYTF
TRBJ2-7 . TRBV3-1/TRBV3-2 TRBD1 TGTGCCAGCAGCCTACGACAGGGGAGCTCCTACGAGCAGTACTTC CASSLRQGSSYEQYF
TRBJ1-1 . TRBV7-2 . TGTGCCAGCAGCTTACAGGTTGAAGCTTTCTTT CASSLQVEAFF
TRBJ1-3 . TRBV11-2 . TGTGCCAGCAGCTTGGCAGGGATGGGCAACACCATATATTTT CASSLAGMGNTIYF
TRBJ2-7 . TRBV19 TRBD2 TGTGCCAGTAGTATAGGCCTCGGGACTAGCGGGGCCTACGAGCAGTACTTC CASSIGLGTSGAYEQYF
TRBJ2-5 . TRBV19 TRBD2 TGTGCCAGTAGTATCGCTAGCGGGAGTCGGGAGACCCAGTACTTC CASSIASGSRETQYF
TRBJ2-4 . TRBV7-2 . TGTGCCAGCAGCGATAGACTCTCCCGGAACATTCAGTACTTC CASSDRLSRNIQYF
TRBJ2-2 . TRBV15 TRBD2 TGTGCCACCAGTATAGCGGGAGGGCTCACCGGGGAGCTGTTTTTT CATSIAGGLTGELFF
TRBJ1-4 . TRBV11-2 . TGTGCCAGCAGCTTACCGGGGAGACGGGGAAAAAAACTGTTTTTT CASSLPGRRGKKLFF
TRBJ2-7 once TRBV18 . TGTGCCAGCTCACCAGCTAGCAGCTACGAGCAGTACTTC CASSPASSYEQYF
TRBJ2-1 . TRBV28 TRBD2 TGTGCCAGCAGTCCGACTAGCGGGAGGGCCTCCTACAATGAGCAGTTCTTC CASSPTSGRASYNEQFF
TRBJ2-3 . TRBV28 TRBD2 TGTGCCAGCAGCCCGACCTTAGCGGGTGGGACGGATACGCAGTATTTT CASSPTLAGGTDTQYF
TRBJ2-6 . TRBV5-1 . TGCGCCAGCAGCTTGGGAGGGTCTGGGGCCAACGTCCTGACTTTC CASSLGGSGANVLTF
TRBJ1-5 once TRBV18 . TGTGCCAGCTCAGCAGGCCCCACAGGGTACAATCAGCCCCAGCATTTT CASSAGPTGYNQPQHF
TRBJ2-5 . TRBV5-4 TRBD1 TGTGCCAGCAGCTTGGGGGGACAGCGACAAGAGACCCAGTACTTC CASSLGGQRQETQYF
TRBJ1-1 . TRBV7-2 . TGTGCCAGCAGTAAACCAGGTAACACTGAAGCTTTCTTT CASSKPGNTEAFF
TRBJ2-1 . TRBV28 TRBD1 TGTGCCAGCAGTCTATCCGGGACAGGGAAAAGGAATGAGCAGTTCTTC CASSLSGTGKRNEQFF
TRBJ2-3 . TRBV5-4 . TGTGCCAGCAGCTTGGACTGGCGGGATACGCAGTATTTT CASSLDWRDTQYF
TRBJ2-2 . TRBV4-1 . TGCGCCAGCAGCCAAGAGGTGCGGCCGACCGGGGAGCTGTTTTTT CASSQEVRPTGELFF
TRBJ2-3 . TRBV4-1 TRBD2 TGCGCCAGCAGCCTCGGCGCACTAGCGAGTACAGATACGCAGTATTTT CASSLGALASTDTQYF
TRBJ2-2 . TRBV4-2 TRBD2 TGTGCCAGCAGCCAAGACCCGACTAGCGGGAGTTCCGGGGAGCTGTTTTTT CASSQDPTSGSSGELFF
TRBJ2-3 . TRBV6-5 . TGTGCCAGCAGCGACAACACAGATACGCAGTATTTT CASSDNTDTQYF